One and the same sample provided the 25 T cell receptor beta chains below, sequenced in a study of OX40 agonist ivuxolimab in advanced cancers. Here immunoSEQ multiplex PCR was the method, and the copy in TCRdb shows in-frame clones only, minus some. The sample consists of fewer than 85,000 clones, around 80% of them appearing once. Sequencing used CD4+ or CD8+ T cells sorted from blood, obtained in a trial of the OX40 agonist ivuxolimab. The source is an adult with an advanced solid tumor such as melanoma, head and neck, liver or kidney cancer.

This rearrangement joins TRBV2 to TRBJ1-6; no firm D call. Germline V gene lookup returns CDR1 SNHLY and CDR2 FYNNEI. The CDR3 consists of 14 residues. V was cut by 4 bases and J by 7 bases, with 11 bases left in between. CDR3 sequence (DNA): TGTGCCAGCAGTGCCACATGGCGGAATTCACCCCTCCACTTT. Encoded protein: CASSATWRNSPLHF.

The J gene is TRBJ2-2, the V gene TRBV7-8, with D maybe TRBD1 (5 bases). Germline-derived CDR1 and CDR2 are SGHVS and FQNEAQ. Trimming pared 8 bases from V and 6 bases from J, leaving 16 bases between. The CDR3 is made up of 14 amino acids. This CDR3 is CASGLNSGSGELFF. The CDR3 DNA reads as TGTGCCAGCGGCCTGAATTCAGGGTCCGGGGAGCTGTTTTTT.

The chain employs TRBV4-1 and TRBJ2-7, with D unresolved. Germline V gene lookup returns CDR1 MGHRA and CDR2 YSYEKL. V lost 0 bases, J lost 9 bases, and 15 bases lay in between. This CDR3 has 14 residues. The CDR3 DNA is TGCGCCAGCAGCCAAGATGTTCGGAAAAGCGCGCAGTACTTC. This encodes CASSQDVRKSAQYF.

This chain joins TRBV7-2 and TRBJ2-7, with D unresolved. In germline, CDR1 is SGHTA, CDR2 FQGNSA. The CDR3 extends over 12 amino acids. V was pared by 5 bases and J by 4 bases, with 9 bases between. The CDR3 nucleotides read TGTGCCAGCAGCCAATCCCGGTACGAGCAGTACTTC. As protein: CASSQSRYEQYF.

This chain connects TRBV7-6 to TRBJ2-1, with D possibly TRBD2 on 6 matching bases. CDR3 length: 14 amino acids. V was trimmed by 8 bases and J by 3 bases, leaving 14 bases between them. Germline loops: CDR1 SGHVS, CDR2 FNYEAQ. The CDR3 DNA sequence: TGTGCCAGCGGCGGAGGGCCCCTCTACAATGAGCAGTTCTTC. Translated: CASGGGPLYNEQFF.

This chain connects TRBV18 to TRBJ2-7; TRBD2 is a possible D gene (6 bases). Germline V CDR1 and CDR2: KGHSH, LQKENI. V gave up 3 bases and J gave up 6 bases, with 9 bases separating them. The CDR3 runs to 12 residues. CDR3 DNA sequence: TGTGCCAGCTCACCGGGGGGAAGCGAGCAGTACTTC. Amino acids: CASSPGGSEQYF.

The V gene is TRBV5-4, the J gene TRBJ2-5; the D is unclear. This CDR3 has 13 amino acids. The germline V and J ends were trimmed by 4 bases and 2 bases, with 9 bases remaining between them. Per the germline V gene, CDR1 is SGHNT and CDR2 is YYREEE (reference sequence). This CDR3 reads CASSGYKQETQYF. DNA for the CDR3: TGTGCCAGCAGCGGGTACAAGCAAGAGACCCAGTACTTC.

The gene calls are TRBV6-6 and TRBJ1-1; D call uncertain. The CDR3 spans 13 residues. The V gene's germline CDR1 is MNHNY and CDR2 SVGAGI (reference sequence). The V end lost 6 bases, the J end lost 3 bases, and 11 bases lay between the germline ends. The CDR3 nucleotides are TGTGCCAGCAGCAGCGACGGGGACACTGAAGCTTTCTTT. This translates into CASSSDGDTEAFF.

The DNA for the CDR3 is TGCGCCAGCAGTGAGGGCTCAGGTACTGAAGCTTTCTTT. Translation: CASSEGSGTEAFF. The chain is built from TRBV10-1 and TRBJ1-1; the D is unclear. V was shortened by 2 bases and J by 5 bases, with 9 bases between the two germline ends. The CDR3 contains 13 residues. Germline assignment: CDR1 WNHNN and CDR2 SYGVQD (reference sequence).

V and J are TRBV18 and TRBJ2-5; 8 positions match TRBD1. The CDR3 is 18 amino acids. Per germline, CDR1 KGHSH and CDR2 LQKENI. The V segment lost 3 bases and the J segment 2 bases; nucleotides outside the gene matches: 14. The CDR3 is CASSPTLYEQGDQETQYF. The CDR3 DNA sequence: TGTGCCAGCTCACCCACCCTTTATGAACAGGGGGATCAAGAGACCCAGTACTTC.

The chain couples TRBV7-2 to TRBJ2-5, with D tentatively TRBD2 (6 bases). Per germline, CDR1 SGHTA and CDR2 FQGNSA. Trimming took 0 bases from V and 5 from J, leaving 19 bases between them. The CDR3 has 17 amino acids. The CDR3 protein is CASSLALMTGVVETQYF. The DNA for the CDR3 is TGTGCCAGCAGCTTAGCATTGATGACGGGAGTGGTGGAGACCCAGTACTTC. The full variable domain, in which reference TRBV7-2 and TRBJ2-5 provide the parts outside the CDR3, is GAGVSQSPSNKVTEKGKDVELRCDPISGHTALYWYRQSLGQGLEFLIYFQGNSAPDKSGLPSDRFSAERTGGSVSTLTIQRTQQEDSAVYLCASSLALMTGVVETQYFGPGTRLLVL.

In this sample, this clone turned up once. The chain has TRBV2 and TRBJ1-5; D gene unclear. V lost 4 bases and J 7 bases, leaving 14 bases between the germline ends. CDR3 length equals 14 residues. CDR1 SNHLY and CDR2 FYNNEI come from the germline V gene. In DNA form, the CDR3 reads TGTGCCAGCAGTGTTGGAAAGGGAGGCCAGCCCCAGCATTTT. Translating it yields CASSVGKGGQPQHF.

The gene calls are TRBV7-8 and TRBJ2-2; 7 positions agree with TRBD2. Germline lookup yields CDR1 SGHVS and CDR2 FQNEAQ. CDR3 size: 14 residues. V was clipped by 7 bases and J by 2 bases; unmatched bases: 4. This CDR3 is CASIRTSNTGELFF. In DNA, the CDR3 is TGTGCCAGCATCAGGACTAGTAACACCGGGGAGCTGTTTTTT.

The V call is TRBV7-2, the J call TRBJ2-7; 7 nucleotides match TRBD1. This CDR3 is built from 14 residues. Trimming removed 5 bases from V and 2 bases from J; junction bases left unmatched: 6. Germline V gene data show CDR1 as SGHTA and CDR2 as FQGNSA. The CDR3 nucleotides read TGTGCCAGCAGCAGACAGGGTTCGCCCTACGAGCAGTACTTC. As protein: CASSRQGSPYEQYF.

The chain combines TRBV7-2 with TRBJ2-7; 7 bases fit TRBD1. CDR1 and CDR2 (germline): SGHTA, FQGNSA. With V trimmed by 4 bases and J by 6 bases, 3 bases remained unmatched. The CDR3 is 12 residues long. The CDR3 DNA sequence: TGTGCCAGCAGCTCGACAGGGATCGAGCAGTACTTC. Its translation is CASSSTGIEQYF.

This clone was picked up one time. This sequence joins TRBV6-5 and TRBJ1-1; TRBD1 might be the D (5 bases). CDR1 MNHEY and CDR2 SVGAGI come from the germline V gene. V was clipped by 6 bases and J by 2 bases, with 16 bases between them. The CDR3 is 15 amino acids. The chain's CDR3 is CASSPRTLVNTEAFF. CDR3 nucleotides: TGTGCCAGCAGCCCTCGGACACTCGTAAACACTGAAGCTTTCTTT.

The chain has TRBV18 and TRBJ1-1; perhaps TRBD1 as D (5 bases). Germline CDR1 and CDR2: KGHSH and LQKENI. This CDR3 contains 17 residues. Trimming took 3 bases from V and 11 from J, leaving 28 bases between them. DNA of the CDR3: TGTGCCAGCTCACCGAACCGTTACGGGGCTGTTACGATCTTGGCTTTCTTT. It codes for CASSPNRYGAVTILAFF.

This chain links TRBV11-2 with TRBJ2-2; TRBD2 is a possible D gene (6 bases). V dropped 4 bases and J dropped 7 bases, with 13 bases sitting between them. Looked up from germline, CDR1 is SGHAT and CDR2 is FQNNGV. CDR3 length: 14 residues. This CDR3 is CASSSNAGNGELFF. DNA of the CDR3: TGTGCCAGCAGCTCTAACGCGGGAAACGGGGAGCTGTTTTTT. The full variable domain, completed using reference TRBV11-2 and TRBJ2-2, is EAGVAQSPRYKIIEKRQSVAFWCNPISGHATLYWYQQILGQGPKLLIQFQNNGVVDDSQLPKDRFSAERLKGVDSTLKIQPAKLEDSAVYLCASSSNAGNGELFFGEGSRLTVL.

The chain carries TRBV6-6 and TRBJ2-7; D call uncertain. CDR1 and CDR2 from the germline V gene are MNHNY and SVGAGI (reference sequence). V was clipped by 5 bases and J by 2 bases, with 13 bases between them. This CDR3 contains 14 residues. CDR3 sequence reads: CASSDNPPAYEQYF. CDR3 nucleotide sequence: TGTGCCAGCAGTGACAACCCTCCCGCCTACGAGCAGTACTTC.

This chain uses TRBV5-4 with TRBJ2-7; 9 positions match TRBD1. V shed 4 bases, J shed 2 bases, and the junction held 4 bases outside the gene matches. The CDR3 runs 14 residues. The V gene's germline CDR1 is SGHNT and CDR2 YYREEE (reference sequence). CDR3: CASSPDRGTYEQYF. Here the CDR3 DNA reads TGTGCCAGCAGCCCAGACAGGGGGACCTACGAGCAGTACTTC. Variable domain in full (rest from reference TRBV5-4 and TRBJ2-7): ETGVTQSPTHLIKTRGQQVTLRCSSQSGHNTVSWYQQALGQGPQFIFQYYREEENGRGNFPPRFSGLQFPNYSSELNVNALELDDSALYLCASSPDRGTYEQYFGPGTRLTVT.

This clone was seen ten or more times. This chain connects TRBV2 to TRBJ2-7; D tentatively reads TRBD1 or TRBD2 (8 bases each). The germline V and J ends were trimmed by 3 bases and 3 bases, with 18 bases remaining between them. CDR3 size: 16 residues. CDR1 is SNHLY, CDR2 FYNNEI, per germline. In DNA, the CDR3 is TGTGCCAGCAGTGATAGCGGGACAGGTCTTAACTACGAGCAGTACTTC. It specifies CASSDSGTGLNYEQYF. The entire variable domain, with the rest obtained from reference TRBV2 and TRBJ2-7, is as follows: EPEVTQTPSHQVTQMGQEVILRCVPISNHLYFYWYRQILGQKVEFLVSFYNNEISEKSEIFDDQFSVERPDGSNFTLKIRSTKLEDSAMYFCASSDSGTGLNYEQYFGPGTRLTVT.

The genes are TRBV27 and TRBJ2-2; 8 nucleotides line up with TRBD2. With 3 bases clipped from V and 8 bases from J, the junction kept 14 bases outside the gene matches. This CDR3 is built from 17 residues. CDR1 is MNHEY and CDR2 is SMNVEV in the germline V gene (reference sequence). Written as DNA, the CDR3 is TGTGCCAGCAGTTTTTTCAGCGGGGGCACCGAAATGGGGGAGCTGTTTTTT. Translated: CASSFFSGGTEMGELFF.

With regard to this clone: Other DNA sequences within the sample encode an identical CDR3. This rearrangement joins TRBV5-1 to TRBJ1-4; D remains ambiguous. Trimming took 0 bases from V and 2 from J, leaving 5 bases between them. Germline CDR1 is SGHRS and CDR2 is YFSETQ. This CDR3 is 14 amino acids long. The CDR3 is CASSLGGTNEKLFF. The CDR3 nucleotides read TGCGCCAGCAGCTTGGGTGGGACTAATGAAAAACTGTTTTTT.

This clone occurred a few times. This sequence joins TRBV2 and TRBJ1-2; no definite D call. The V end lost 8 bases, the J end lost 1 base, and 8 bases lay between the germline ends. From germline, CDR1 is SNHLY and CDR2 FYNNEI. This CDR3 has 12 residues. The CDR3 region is CASVRNNYGYTF. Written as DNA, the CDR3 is TGTGCCAGCGTGAGGAATAACTATGGCTACACCTTC.

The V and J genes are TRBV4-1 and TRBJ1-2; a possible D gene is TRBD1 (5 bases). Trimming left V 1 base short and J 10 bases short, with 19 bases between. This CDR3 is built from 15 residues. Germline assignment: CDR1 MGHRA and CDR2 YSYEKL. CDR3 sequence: CASSQAGTDVSYYTF. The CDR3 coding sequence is TGCGCCAGCAGCCAAGCCGGGACGGATGTTTCCTACTACACCTTC.